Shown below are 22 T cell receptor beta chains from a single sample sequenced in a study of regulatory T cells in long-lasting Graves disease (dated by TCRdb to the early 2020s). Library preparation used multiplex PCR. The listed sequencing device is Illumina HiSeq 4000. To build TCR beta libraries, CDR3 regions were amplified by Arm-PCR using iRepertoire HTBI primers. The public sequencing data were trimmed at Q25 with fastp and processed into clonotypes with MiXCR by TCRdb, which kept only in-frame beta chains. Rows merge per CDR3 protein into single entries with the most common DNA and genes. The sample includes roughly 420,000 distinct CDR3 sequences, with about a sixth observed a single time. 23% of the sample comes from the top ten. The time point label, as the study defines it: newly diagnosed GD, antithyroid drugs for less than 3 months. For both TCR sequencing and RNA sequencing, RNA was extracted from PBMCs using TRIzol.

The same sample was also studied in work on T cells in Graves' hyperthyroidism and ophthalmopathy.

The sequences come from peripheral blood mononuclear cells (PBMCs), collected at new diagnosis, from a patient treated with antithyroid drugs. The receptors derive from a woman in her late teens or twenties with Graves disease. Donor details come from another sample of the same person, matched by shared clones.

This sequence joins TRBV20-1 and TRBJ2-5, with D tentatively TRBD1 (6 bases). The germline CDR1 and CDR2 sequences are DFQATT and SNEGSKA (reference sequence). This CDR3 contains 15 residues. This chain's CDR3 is CRAGVGIGSQETQYF. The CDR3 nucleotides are TGCAGGGCAGGGGTGGGGATCGGGTCACAAGAGACCCAGTACTTC.

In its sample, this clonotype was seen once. The CDR3 DNA reads TGTGCCAGCAGCTGGATAGGGGGTAGGGAAAACATTCAGTACTTC. The encoded protein is CASSWIGGRENIQYF. The chain links TRBV5-5 to TRBJ2-1; tentative D call: TRBD1 (6 bases). TRBJ2-4 explains the end of the DNA better; the J call may be wrong. The CDR3 totals 15 residues. CDR1 and CDR2 (germline): SGHKS, YYEKEE (reference sequence).

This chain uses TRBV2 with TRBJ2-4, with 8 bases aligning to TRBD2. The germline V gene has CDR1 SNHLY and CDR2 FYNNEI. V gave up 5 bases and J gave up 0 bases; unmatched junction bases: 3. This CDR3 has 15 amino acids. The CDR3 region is CASSPGGIAKNIQYF. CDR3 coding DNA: TGTGCCAGCAGTCCGGGGGGGATAGCCAAAAACATTCAGTACTTC. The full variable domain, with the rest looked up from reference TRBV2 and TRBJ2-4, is EPEVTQTPSHQVTQMGQEVILRCVPISNHLYFYWYRQILGQKVEFLVSFYNNEISEKSEIFDDQFSVERPDGSNFTLKIRSTKLEDSAMYFCASSPGGIAKNIQYFGAGTRLSVL.

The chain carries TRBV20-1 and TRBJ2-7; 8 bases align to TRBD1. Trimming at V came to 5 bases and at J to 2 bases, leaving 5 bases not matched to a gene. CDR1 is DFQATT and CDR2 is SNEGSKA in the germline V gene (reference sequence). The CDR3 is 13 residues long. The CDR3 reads CSASTGATYEQYF. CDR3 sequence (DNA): TGCAGTGCTTCGACAGGGGCTACCTACGAGCAGTACTTC.

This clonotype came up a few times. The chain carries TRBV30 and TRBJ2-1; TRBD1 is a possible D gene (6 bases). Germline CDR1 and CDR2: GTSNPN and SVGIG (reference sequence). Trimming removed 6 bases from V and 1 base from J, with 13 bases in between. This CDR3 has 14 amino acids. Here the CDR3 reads CACSQRGSYNEQFF. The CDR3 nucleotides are TGTGCCTGCTCACAGAGGGGGTCCTACAATGAGCAGTTCTTC. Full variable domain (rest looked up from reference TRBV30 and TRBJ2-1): SQTIHQWPATLVQPVGSPLSLECTVEGTSNPNLYWYRQAAGRGLQLLFYSVGIGQISSEVPQNLSASRPQDRQFILSSKKLLLSDSGFYLCACSQRGSYNEQFFGPGTRLTVL.

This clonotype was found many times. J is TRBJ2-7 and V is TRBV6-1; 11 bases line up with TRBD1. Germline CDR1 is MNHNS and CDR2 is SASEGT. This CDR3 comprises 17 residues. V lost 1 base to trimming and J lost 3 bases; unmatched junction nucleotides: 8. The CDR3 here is CASSEGTGGSLFYEQYF. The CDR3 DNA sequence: TGTGCCAGCAGTGAAGGGACAGGGGGCTCCCTTTTCTACGAGCAGTACTTC.

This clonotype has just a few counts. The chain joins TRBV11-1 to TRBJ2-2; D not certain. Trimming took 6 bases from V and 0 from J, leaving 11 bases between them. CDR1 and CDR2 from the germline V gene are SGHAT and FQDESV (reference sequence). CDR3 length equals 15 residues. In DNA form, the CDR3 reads TGTGCCAGCAGATCAGACCACGCGAACACCGGGGAGCTGTTTTTT. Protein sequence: CASRSDHANTGELFF. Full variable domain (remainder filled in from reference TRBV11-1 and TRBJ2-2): EAEVAQSPRYKITEKSQAVAFWCDPISGHATLYWYRQILGQGPELLVQFQDESVVDDSQLPKDRFSAERLKGVDSTLKIQPAELGDSAMYLCASRSDHANTGELFFGEGSRLTVL.

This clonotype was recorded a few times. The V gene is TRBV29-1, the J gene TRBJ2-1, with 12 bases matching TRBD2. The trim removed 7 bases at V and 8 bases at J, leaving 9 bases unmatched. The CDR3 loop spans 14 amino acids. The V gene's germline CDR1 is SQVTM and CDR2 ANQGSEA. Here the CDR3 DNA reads TGCAGCGCGGATCGACTAGCGGGAGTGGATGAGCAGTTCTTC. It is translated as CSADRLAGVDEQFF.

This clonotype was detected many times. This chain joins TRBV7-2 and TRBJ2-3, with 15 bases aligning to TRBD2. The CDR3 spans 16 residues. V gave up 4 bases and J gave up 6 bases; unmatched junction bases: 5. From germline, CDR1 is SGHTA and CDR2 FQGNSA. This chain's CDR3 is CASSSGLAGGPDTQYF. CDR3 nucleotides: TGTGCCAGCAGCTCCGGACTAGCGGGAGGGCCGGATACGCAGTATTTT.

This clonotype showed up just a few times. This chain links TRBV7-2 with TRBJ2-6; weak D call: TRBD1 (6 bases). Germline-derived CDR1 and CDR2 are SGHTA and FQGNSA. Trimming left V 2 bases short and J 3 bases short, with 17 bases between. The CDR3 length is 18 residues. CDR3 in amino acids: CASSLSAGVAVGANVLTF. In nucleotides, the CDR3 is TGTGCCAGCAGCTTATCGGCAGGGGTGGCGGTTGGGGCCAACGTCCTGACTTTC.

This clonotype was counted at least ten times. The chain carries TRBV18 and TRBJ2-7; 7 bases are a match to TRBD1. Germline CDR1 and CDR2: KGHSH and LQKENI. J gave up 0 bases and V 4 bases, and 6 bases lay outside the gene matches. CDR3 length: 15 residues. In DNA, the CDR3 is TGTGCCAGCTCACAGGGACAGCTAAGCTCCTACGAGCAGTACTTC. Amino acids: CASSQGQLSSYEQYF.

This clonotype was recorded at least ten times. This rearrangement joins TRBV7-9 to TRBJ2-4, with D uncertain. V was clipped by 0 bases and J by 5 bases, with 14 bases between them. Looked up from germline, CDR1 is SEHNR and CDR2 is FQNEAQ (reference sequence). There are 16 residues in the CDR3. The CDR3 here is CASSLAWGGIENIQYF. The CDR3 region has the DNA TGTGCCAGCAGCTTAGCCTGGGGTGGAATAGAAAACATTCAGTACTTC.

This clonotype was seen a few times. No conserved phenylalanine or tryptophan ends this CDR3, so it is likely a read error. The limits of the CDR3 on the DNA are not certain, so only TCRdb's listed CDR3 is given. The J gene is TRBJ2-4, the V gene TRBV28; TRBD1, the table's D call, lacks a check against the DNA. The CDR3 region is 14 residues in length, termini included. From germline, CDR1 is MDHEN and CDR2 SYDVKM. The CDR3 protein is CASSGGKGMMYFGP.

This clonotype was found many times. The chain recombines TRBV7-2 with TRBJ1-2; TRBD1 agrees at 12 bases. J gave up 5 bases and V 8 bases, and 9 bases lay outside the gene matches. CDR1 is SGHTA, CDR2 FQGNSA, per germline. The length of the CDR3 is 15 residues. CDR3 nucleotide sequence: TGTGCCAGCCGGCTGGGACAGGGGGCTGGATATGGCTACACCTTC. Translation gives CASRLGQGAGYGYTF.

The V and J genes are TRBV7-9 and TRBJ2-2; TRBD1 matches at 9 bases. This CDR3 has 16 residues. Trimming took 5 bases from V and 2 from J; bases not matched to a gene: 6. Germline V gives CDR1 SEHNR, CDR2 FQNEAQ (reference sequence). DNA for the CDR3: TGTGCCAGCAGCCACGGGACAGGGATAAACACCGGGGAGCTGTTTTTT. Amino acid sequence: CASSHGTGINTGELFF.

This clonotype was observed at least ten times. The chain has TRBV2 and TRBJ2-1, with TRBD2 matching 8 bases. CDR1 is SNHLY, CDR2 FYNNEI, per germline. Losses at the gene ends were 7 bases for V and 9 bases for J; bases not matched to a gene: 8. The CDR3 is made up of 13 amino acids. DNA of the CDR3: TGTGCCAGCAACAAGCGGGAGACGGGTGAGCAGTTCTTC. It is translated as CASNKRETGEQFF.

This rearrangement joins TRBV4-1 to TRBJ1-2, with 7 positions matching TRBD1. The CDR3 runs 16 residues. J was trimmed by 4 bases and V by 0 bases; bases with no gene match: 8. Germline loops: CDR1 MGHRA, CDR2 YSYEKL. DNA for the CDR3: TGCGCCAGCAGCCAAGACTCGACAGGGCGGGGCTATGGCTACACCTTC. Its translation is CASSQDSTGRGYGYTF.

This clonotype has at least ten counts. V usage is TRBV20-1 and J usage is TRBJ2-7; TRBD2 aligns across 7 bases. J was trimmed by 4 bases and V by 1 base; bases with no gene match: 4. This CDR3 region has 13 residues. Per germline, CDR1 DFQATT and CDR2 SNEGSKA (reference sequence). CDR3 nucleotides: TGCAGTGCTAGAGGGACTAGTCCTTACGAGCAGTACTTC. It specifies CSARGTSPYEQYF.

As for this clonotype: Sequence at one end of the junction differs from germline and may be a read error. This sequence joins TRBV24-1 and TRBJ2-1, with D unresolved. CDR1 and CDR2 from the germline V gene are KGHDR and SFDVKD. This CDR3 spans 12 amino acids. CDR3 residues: CATSALRYPLIF. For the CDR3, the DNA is TGTGCCACCAGTGCCCTGAGGTACCCCCTAATCTTC.

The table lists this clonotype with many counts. The CDR3 region is CASSLVLGQVEAFF. CDR3 nucleotide sequence: TGTGCCAGCAGCTTAGTATTGGGACAGGTTGAAGCTTTCTTT. V and J are TRBV11-2 and TRBJ1-1; 8 bases align to TRBD1. V gave up 1 base and J gave up 7 bases; unmatched junction bases: 5. CDR1 and CDR2 (germline): SGHAT, FQNNGV. CDR3 length equals 14 residues.

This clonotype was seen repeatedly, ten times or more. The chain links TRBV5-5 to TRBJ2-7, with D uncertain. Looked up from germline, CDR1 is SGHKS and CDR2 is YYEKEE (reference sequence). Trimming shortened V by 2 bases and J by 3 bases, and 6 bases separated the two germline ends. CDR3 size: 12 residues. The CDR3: CASSLKLYEQYF. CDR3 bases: TGTGCCAGCAGCTTAAAGCTCTACGAGCAGTACTTC. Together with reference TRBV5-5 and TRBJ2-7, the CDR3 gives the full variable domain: DAGVTQSPTHLIKTRGQQVTLRCSPISGHKSVSWYQQVLGQGPQFIFQYYEKEERGRGNFPDRFSARQFPNYSSELNVNALLLGDSALYLCASSLKLYEQYFGPGTRLTVT.

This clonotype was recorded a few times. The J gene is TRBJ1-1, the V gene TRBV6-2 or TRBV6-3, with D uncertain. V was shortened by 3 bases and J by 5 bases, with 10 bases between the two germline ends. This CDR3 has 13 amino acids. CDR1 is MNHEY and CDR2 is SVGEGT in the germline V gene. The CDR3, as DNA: TGTGCCAGCAGTTATGAGAGGCGGACTGAAGCTTTCTTT. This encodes CASSYERRTEAFF.